This T cell receptor beta chain was recorded in a study of blood T cell repertoires in COVID-19. At the level of the study: Samples taken during acute and convalescent COVID-19 were collected in the United States, Italy and Spain. PBMCs, B-cell-depleted T cells, or T cells provided the cDNA or gDNA that made up the material.

In the source study's methods: Estimated nucleated cell counts came from reference gene primer amplification. The data were produced by immunoSEQ multiplex PCR, yet TCRdb's version contains in-frame clones alone and is incomplete. V and J calls and clone size are as listed in that table; D and trimming were resolved from the DNA. The profile covers around 140,000 clones, with about 86% appearing a single time and 7.5% to 8.5% taken by the ten largest. The J segment lost 4 bases and the V segment lost 4 bases, leaving 11 bases of the junction unmatched. In germline, CDR1 is SGHNT, CDR2 YENEEA. There are 16 residues in the CDR3.

Sequenced sample: peripheral blood. V usage is TRBV11-3 and J usage is TRBJ2-7; TRBD1 agrees at 9 bases. This sequence originates from a woman in her sixties or seventies with acute or convalescent COVID-19. The CDR3 loop is CASSWGQGRSIYEQYF. CDR3 bases: TGTGCCAGCAGCTGGGGACAGGGACGCTCGATATACGAGCAGTACTTC.